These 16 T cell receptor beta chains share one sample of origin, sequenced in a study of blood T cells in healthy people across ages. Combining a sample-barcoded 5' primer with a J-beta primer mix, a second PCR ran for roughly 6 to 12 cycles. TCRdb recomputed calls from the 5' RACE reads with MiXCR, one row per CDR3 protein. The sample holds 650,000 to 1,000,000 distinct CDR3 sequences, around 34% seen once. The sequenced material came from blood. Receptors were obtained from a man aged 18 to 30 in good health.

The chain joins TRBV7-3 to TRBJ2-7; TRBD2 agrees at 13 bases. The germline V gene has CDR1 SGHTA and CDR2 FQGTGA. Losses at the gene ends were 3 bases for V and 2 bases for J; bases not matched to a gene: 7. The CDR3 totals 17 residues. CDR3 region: CASSFRTSGGGAYEQYF. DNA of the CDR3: TGTGCCAGCAGCTTCCGGACTAGCGGGGGCGGCGCCTACGAGCAGTACTTC.

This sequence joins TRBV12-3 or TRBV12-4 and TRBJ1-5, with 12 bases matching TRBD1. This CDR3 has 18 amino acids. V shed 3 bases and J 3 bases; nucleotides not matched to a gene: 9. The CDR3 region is CASSFVGTGGANNQPQHF. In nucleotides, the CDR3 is TGTGCCAGCAGTTTCGTCGGGACAGGGGGCGCGAACAATCAGCCCCAGCATTTT.

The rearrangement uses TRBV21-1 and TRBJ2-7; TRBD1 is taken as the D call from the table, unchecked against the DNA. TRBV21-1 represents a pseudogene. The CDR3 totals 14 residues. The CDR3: CASSWFGGKYEQYF. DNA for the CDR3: TGTGCCAGCAGCTGGTTCGGGGGTAAATACGAGCAGTACTTC.

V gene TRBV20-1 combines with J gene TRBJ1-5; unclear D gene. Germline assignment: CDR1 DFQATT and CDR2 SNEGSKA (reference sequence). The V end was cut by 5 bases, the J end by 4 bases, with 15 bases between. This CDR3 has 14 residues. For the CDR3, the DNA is TGCAGTGCTCTGGCGGGAGTGAGTAATCAGCCCCAGCATTTT. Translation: CSALAGVSNQPQHF.

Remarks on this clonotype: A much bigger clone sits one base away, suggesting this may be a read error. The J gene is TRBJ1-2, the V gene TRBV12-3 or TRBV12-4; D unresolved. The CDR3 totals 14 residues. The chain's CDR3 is CASSLGVSNYGHTF. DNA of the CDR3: TGTGCCAGCTCCCTTGGGGTCAGTAACTATGGCCACACCTTC.

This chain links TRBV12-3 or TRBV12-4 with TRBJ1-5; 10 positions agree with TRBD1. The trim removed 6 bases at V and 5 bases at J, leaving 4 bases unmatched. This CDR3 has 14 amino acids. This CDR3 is CASRGDRGYQPQHF. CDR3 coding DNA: TGTGCCAGCAGGGGGGACAGGGGATATCAGCCCCAGCATTTT.

Here the CDR3 reads CASSFTNRGNTGELFF. The DNA for the CDR3 is TGTGCCAGCAGTTTCACGAACAGGGGTAACACCGGGGAGCTGTTTTTT. The rearrangement links TRBV6-5 to TRBJ2-2, with 7 bases matching TRBD1. The CDR3 loop spans 16 amino acids. Trimming at V came to 4 bases and at J to 2 bases, leaving 7 bases not matched to a gene. Germline assignment: CDR1 MNHEY and CDR2 SVGAGI.

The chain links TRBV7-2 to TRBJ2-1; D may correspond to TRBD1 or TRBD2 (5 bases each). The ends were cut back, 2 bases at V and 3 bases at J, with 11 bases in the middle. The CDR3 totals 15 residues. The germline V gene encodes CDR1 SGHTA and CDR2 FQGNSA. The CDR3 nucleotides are TGTGCCAGCAGCTTACGCAGGGCGGGCTACAATGAGCAGTTCTTC. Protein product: CASSLRRAGYNEQFF.

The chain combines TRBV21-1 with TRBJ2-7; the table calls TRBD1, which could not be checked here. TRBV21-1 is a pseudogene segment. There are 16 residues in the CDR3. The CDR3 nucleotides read TGTGCCAGCAGCTTCCGGACAGGGGGCGATCCCTACGAGCAGTACTTC. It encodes CASSFRTGGDPYEQYF.

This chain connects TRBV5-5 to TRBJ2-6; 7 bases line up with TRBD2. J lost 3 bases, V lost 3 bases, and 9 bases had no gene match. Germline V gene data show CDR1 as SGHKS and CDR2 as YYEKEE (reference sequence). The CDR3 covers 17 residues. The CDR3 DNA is TGTGCCAGCAGCTCGGGACGGGGAGGGAGTGGGGCCAACGTCCTGACTTTC. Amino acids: CASSSGRGGSGANVLTF.

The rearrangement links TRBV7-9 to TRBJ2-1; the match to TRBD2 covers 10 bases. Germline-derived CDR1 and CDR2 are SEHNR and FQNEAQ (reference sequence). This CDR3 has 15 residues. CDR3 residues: CAGGASGSSYNEQFF. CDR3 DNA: TGTGCGGGCGGGGCTAGCGGGAGCAGTTACAATGAGCAGTTCTTC.

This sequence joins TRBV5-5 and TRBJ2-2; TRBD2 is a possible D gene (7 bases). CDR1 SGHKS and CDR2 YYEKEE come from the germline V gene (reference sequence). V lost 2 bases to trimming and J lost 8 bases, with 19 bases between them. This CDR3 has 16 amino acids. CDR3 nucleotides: TGTGCCAGCAGCTTCAGGACCGGGGGGCCCTTGGGGGAGCTGTTTTTT. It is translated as CASSFRTGGPLGELFF. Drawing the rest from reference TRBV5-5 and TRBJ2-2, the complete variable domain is DAGVTQSPTHLIKTRGQQVTLRCSPISGHKSVSWYQQVLGQGPQFIFQYYEKEERGRGNFPDRFSARQFPNYSSELNVNALLLGDSALYLCASSFRTGGPLGELFFGEGSRLTVL.

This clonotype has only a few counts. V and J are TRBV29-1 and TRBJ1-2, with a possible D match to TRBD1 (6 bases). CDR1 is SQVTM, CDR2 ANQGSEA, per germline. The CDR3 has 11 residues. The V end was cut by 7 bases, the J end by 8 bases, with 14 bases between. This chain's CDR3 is CSARGGGGYTF. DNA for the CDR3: TGCAGCGCCCGAGGGGGGGGAGGCTACACCTTC.

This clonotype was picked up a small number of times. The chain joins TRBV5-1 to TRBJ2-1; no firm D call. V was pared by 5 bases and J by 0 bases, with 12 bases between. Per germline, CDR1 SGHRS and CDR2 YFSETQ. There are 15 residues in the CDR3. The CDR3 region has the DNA TGCGCCAGCAGAACAAGCTCAAGCTCCTACAATGAGCAGTTCTTC. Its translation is CASRTSSSSYNEQFF.

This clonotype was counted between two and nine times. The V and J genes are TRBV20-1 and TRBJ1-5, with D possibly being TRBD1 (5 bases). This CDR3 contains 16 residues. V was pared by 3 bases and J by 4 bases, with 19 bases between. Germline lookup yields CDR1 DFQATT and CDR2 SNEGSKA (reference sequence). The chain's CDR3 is CSARDTLGGFNQPQHF. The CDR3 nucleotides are TGCAGTGCTAGGGACACGTTGGGGGGGTTTAATCAGCCCCAGCATTTT.

CDR3 sequence: CASSQDRPSYNEQFF. CDR3 coding DNA: TGCGCCAGCAGCCAAGACAGGCCCTCCTACAATGAGCAGTTCTTC. The J gene is TRBJ2-1, the V gene TRBV4-3; no firm D call. Germline assignment: CDR1 LGHNA and CDR2 YSLEER. This CDR3 is 15 amino acids long. V was shortened by 0 bases and J by 0 bases, with 6 bases between the two germline ends.